A selection of T cell receptor beta chains follows, all from one sample in a study of CD8+ T cells in alopecia areata. TCRdb's copy holds only in-frame clones and misses some; the assay was immunoSEQ multiplex PCR. The sample holds approximately 2,600 clones, about two thirds seen once. The sample comprised skin. Receptor source: a human donor in good health. The CDR3 runs from the conserved cysteine through the conserved F or W. The D gene is left open where the match is weak. Clone size, where shown, is once, few, many, or a class for clones that have expanded.

>NA|TRBJ1-2|TRBD1|TRBV6-1
CASSESTHRPGQGYGYTF
TGTGCCAGCAGTGAGAGTACCCATAGACCGGGACAGGGGTATGGCTACACCTTC
>NA|TRBJ1-6|NA|TRBV7-9
CASSSMDLVYNSPLHF
TGTGCCAGCAGCTCAATGGACCTCGTATATAATTCACCCCTCCACTTT
>NA|TRBJ2-1|NA|TRBV7-8
CASSPFLGRLGDNEQFF
TGTGCCAGCAGCCCGTTTTTAGGCCGGTTGGGGGACAATGAGCAGTTCTTC
>NA|TRBJ2-6|NA|TRBV19
CATRSKQGTSGANVLTF
TGTGCCACCCGTTCTAAACAGGGGACTTCTGGGGCCAACGTCCTGACTTTC
>NA|TRBJ2-7|TRBD1|TRBV19
CASSDDGAAGGPYEQYF
TGTGCCAGTAGCGACGACGGGGCGGCAGGGGGCCCCTACGAGCAGTACTTC
>NA|TRBJ2-1|NA|TRBV7-2
CASSLGPSVIYNEQFF
TGTGCCAGCAGCTTAGGCCCTAGCGTTATCTACAATGAGCAGTTCTTC
>few|TRBJ2-7|NA|TRBV6-9
CASSPGRSSYEQYF
TGTGCCAGCAGCCCTGGACGAAGCTCCTACGAGCAGTACTTC
>NA|TRBJ1-2|NA|TRBV6-1
CASSERVGYTF
TGTGCCAGCAGTGAAAGGGTTGGCTACACCTTC
>NA|TRBJ2-5|TRBD2|TRBV11-2
CASSFAPIAGATQYF
TGTGCCAGCAGCTTCGCACCAATAGCGGGGGCGACCCAGTACTTC
>few|TRBJ1-5|TRBD1|TRBV5-1
CASSLQGGSNQPQHF
TGCGCCAGCAGCTTACAGGGGGGAAGCAATCAGCCCCAGCATTTT
>once|TRBJ1-2|NA|TRBV2
CASSDKGFGDYGYTF
TGTGCCAGCAGTGACAAGGGGTTTGGCGACTATGGCTACACCTTC
>NA|TRBJ2-2|NA|TRBV4-1
CASSQAPGELFF
TGCGCCAGCAGCCAAGCCCCCGGGGAGCTGTTTTTT
>NA|TRBJ1-2|TRBD1|TRBV28
CASSGGTVGYTF
TGTGCCAGCAGTGGGGGGACAGTTGGCTACACCTTC
>NA|TRBJ1-6|NA|TRBV5-4
CASSLGGSKTPLHF
TGTGCCAGCAGCTTGGGAGGGAGCAAGACACCCCTCCACTTT
>NA|TRBJ2-3|NA|TRBV19
CASSMWKAGGTDTQYF
TGTGCCAGTAGTATGTGGAAGGCAGGAGGCACAGATACGCAGTATTTT
>once|TRBJ2-3|NA|TRBV7-8
CASSGVQPHTQYF
TGTGCCAGCAGCGGGGTTCAGCCCCATACGCAGTATTTT
>once|TRBJ2-7|TRBD2|TRBV29-1
CSVGTGGTTRLGTYEQYF
TGCAGCGTCGGTACCGGGGGGACGACTAGATTGGGCACCTACGAGCAGTACTTC
>few|TRBJ2-2|NA|TRBV7-3
CASSPGVGNTGELFF
TGTGCCAGCAGCCCCGGCGTAGGTAACACCGGGGAGCTGTTTTTT
>NA|TRBJ2-7|TRBD1|TRBV11-2
CASSLTGGEQYF
TGTGCCAGCAGCTTGACAGGGGGCGAGCAGTACTTC
>NA|TRBJ2-1|NA|TRBV7-2
CASSLRAGNEQFF
TGTGCCAGCAGCTTACGGGCTGGCAATGAGCAGTTCTTC
>NA|TRBJ1-1|NA|TRBV7-2
CASSRRGGADTEAFF
TGTGCCAGCAGCCGGCGCGGAGGGGCGGACACTGAAGCTTTCTTT
>few|TRBJ2-2|TRBD1|TRBV14
CASSHRQGVNTGELFF
TGTGCCAGCAGCCACCGACAGGGGGTTAACACCGGGGAGCTGTTTTTT
>NA|TRBJ2-5|TRBD2|TRBV4-1
CASSQVWSGGSQETQYF
TGCGCCAGCAGCCAAGTTTGGAGCGGGGGGTCCCAAGAGACCCAGTACTTC
>NA|TRBJ2-7|TRBD1|TRBV18
CASSPTGQGQNEQYF
TGTGCCAGCTCACCGACCGGACAGGGGCAAAACGAGCAGTACTTC
>NA|TRBJ1-3|NA|TRBV2
CASSRMTGNTIYF
TGTGCCAGCAGTAGGATGACTGGAAACACCATATATTTT
>NA|TRBJ2-6|NA|TRBV2
CASSEMWQSGANVLTF
TGTGCCAGCAGTGAAATGTGGCAGTCTGGGGCCAACGTCCTGACTTTC
>NA|TRBJ1-1|NA|TRBV7-2
CASSLGGGGMNTEAFF
TGTGCCAGCAGCTTAGGGGGGGGCGGAATGAACACTGAAGCTTTCTTT
>NA|TRBJ2-5|NA|TRBV5-4
CASSSLPGETQYF
TGTGCCAGCAGCTCACTCCCTGGGGAAACCCAGTACTTC
>NA|TRBJ2-3|NA|TRBV7-3
CASSLTGGTDTQYF
TGTGCCAGCAGCTTAACAGGGGGCACAGATACGCAGTATTTT
>NA|TRBJ2-1|NA|TRBV5-6
CASSLGAPAGFTFF
TGTGCCAGCAGCTTGGGGGCCCCGGCGGGGTTTACGTTCTTC
>once|TRBJ1-6|TRBD1|TRBV11-2
CASSFGTGVSPLHF
TGTGCCAGCAGCTTCGGGACAGGGGTTTCACCCCTCCACTTT
>NA|TRBJ2-5|TRBD1|TRBV5-6
CASSRRQGPETQYF
TGTGCCAGCAGCCGACGACAGGGCCCAGAGACCCAGTACTTC
>few|TRBJ2-2|NA|TRBV29-1
CSVDRDGTGELFF
TGCAGCGTGGACCGGGACGGCACCGGGGAGCTGTTTTTT
>NA|TRBJ2-1|TRBD2|TRBV5-1
CASSLNGGRGEQFF
TGCGCCAGCAGCTTGAATGGCGGGAGGGGTGAGCAGTTCTTC
>NA|TRBJ2-3|TRBD2|TRBV28
CASSRSSGGSTDTQYF
TGTGCCAGCAGTCGCTCGAGCGGGGGGTCCACAGATACGCAGTATTTT
>NA|TRBJ2-2|TRBD2|TRBV7-2
CASSFAGGPLRGELFF
TGTGCCAGCAGCTTCGCGGGGGGGCCATTACGCGGGGAGCTGTTTTTT
>NA|TRBJ1-5|TRBD1|TRBV10-3
CAISEERTGTQPQHF
TGTGCCATCAGTGAGGAAAGGACAGGGACTCAGCCCCAGCATTTT
>NA|TRBJ1-6|NA|TRBV28
CASRWLYNSPLHF
TGTGCCAGCAGGTGGCTTTATAATTCACCCCTCCACTTT
>few|TRBJ2-1|TRBD2|TRBV6-5
CASIAPRGGYNEQFF
TGTGCCAGCATCGCCCCGCGGGGGGGATACAATGAGCAGTTCTTC
>NA|TRBJ2-7|NA|TRBV6-6
CASSYGIHGGYEQYF
TGTGCCAGCAGTTACGGGATACACGGAGGCTACGAGCAGTACTTC
>NA|TRBJ2-3|TRBD2|TRBV5-6
CASSSLARLAGGADTQYF
TGTGCCAGCAGCTCCCTTGCCCGACTAGCGGGGGGGGCAGATACGCAGTATTTT
>NA|TRBJ2-5|TRBD2|TRBV11-3
CASSFAPIAGATQYF
TGTGCCAGCAGCTTCGCACCAATAGCGGGGGCGACCCAGTACTTC
>NA|TRBJ2-1|TRBD1|TRBV6-6
CASRSEPGGGNEQFF
TGTGCCAGCAGATCCGAACCAGGGGGTGGCAATGAGCAGTTCTTC
>NA|TRBJ2-5|NA|TRBV4-1
CASSTGLERETQYF
TGCGCCAGCTCTACCGGACTGGAGAGGGAGACCCAGTACTTC